A selection of T cell receptor beta chains follows, all from one sample in a study of cytomegalovirus exposure and HLA in healthy donors. Assay used: immunoSEQ multiplex PCR; TCRdb lists only in-frame clones, some missing. The table includes approximately 160,000 clones, 80% detected once. Material: PBMCs. The source is a human donor in good health. Each CDR3 is given with its conserved first and last residue. A D gene is named only where the DNA matches it firmly. Clone size is stated in some rows and not others, as once, few, many or a class when expanded.

D gene: TRBD2; clone size: .; J gene: TRBJ2-7; V gene: TRBV5-4; CDR3 length: 14; CDR3 protein: CASSWGAGGNEQYF; CDR3 DNA: TGTGCCAGCAGCTGGGGGGCGGGGGGCAACGAGCAGTACTTC
D gene: TRBD1; clone size: .; J gene: TRBJ1-1; V gene: TRBV5-1; CDR3 length: 14; CDR3 protein: CASSLGQGSTEAFF; CDR3 DNA: TGCGCCAGCAGCTTGGGACAGGGGAGCACTGAAGCTTTCTTT
D gene: .; clone size: .; J gene: TRBJ2-2; V gene: TRBV7-9; CDR3 length: 13; CDR3 protein: CASSLGRAGELFF; CDR3 DNA: TGTGCCAGCAGCTTGGGCAGGGCCGGGGAGCTGTTTTTT
D gene: .; clone size: few; J gene: TRBJ2-7; V gene: TRBV11-3; CDR3 length: 8; CDR3 protein: CAPREQYF; CDR3 DNA: TGTGCCCCCCGCGAGCAGTACTTC
D gene: .; clone size: .; J gene: TRBJ2-7; V gene: TRBV5-1; CDR3 length: 14; CDR3 protein: CASSLGSQGYEQYF; CDR3 DNA: TGCGCCAGCAGCTTGGGGTCCCAGGGCTACGAGCAGTACTTC
D gene: .; clone size: .; J gene: TRBJ1-4; V gene: TRBV4-1; CDR3 length: 13; CDR3 protein: CASSQDITAGAFF; CDR3 DNA: TGCGCCAGCAGCCAAGATATTACGGCAGGGGCGTTTTTT
D gene: TRBD1; clone size: .; J gene: TRBJ1-2; V gene: TRBV6-5; CDR3 length: 15; CDR3 protein: CASSPAGTELYGYTF; CDR3 DNA: TGTGCCAGCAGTCCGGCCGGGACAGAGCTCTATGGCTACACCTTC
D gene: .; clone size: .; J gene: TRBJ2-5; V gene: TRBV25-1; CDR3 length: 15; CDR3 protein: CASSDLTSFQETQYF; CDR3 DNA: TGTGCCAGCAGTGATCTCACTAGTTTCCAAGAGACCCAGTACTTC
D gene: .; clone size: .; J gene: TRBJ1-1; V gene: TRBV27; CDR3 length: 13; CDR3 protein: CASSLSRNTEAFF; CDR3 DNA: TGTGCCAGCAGTTTATCTCGGAACACTGAAGCTTTCTTT
D gene: .; clone size: .; J gene: TRBJ1-1; V gene: TRBV5-4; CDR3 length: 14; CDR3 protein: CASSFGQLNTEAFF; CDR3 DNA: TGTGCCAGCAGCTTTGGACAATTGAACACTGAAGCTTTCTTT
D gene: TRBD1; clone size: .; J gene: TRBJ1-2; V gene: TRBV19; CDR3 length: 15; CDR3 protein: CATGLTGESGGGYTF; CDR3 DNA: TGTGCCACCGGTCTTACAGGGGAGTCTGGTGGCGGCTACACCTTC
D gene: TRBD1; clone size: once; J gene: TRBJ2-1; V gene: TRBV15; CDR3 length: 15; CDR3 protein: CATSREGQGYNEQFF; CDR3 DNA: TGTGCCACCAGCAGAGAAGGACAGGGCTACAATGAGCAGTTCTTC
D gene: TRBD1; clone size: few; J gene: TRBJ1-2; V gene: TRBV2; CDR3 length: 15; CDR3 protein: CARRGRQGIIYGYTF; CDR3 DNA: TGTGCCAGGCGGGGCCGACAGGGGATCATCTATGGCTACACCTTC
D gene: TRBD1; clone size: .; J gene: TRBJ2-7; V gene: TRBV7-2; CDR3 length: 14; CDR3 protein: CASSLGQSSYEQYF; CDR3 DNA: TGTGCCAGCAGCTTGGGACAGAGCTCCTACGAGCAGTACTTC
D gene: TRBD1; clone size: once; J gene: TRBJ2-1; V gene: TRBV9; CDR3 length: 14; CDR3 protein: CASSVGTGWDEQFF; CDR3 DNA: TGTGCCAGCAGCGTAGGGACAGGGTGGGATGAGCAGTTCTTC
D gene: TRBD2; clone size: few; J gene: TRBJ2-5; V gene: TRBV5-1; CDR3 length: 17; CDR3 protein: CASSKTGTSGGEETQYF; CDR3 DNA: TGCGCCAGCAGTAAAACTGGGACTAGCGGGGGGGAAGAGACCCAGTACTTC
D gene: .; clone size: once; J gene: TRBJ2-7; V gene: TRBV11-2; CDR3 length: 15; CDR3 protein: CASSLDIDSSYEQYF; CDR3 DNA: TGTGCCAGCAGCTTAGATATTGACAGCTCCTACGAGCAGTACTTC
D gene: TRBD1; clone size: .; J gene: TRBJ1-6; V gene: TRBV5-6; CDR3 length: 16; CDR3 protein: CASSLGPTGDNSPLHF; CDR3 DNA: TGTGCCAGCAGCTTGGGACCAACAGGGGATAATTCACCCCTCCACTTT
D gene: .; clone size: .; J gene: TRBJ1-5; V gene: TRBV5-1; CDR3 length: 14; CDR3 protein: CASSRGDGDQPQHF; CDR3 DNA: TGCGCCAGCAGCCGGGGGGACGGTGATCAGCCCCAGCATTTT
D gene: .; clone size: .; J gene: TRBJ2-6; V gene: TRBV11-2; CDR3 length: 17; CDR3 protein: CASSRRNSGSGANVLTF; CDR3 DNA: TGTGCCAGCAGCCGACGGAATTCAGGATCTGGGGCCAACGTCCTGACTTTC
D gene: .; clone size: .; J gene: TRBJ2-1; V gene: TRBV9; CDR3 length: 13; CDR3 protein: CASSVGTRNEQFF; CDR3 DNA: TGTGCCAGCAGCGTAGGTACTCGCAATGAGCAGTTCTTC
D gene: TRBD1; clone size: .; J gene: TRBJ2-7; V gene: TRBV11-2; CDR3 length: 16; CDR3 protein: CASSLGWTGAKYEQYF; CDR3 DNA: TGTGCCAGCAGCCTTGGATGGACAGGGGCAAAGTACGAGCAGTACTTC
D gene: .; clone size: .; J gene: TRBJ1-5; V gene: TRBV9; CDR3 length: 13; CDR3 protein: CASSGGSDQPQHF; CDR3 DNA: TGTGCCAGCAGCGGAGGGAGTGATCAGCCCCAGCATTTT
D gene: .; clone size: once; J gene: TRBJ2-2; V gene: TRBV5-8; CDR3 length: 13; CDR3 protein: CARRQGNTGELFF; CDR3 DNA: TGTGCCAGAAGGCAGGGCAACACCGGGGAGCTGTTTTTT
D gene: TRBD1; clone size: .; J gene: TRBJ1-2; V gene: TRBV15; CDR3 length: 15; CDR3 protein: CATSKGQGLYYGYTF; CDR3 DNA: TGTGCCACCAGTAAGGGACAGGGGCTATACTATGGCTACACCTTC
D gene: .; clone size: .; J gene: TRBJ2-1; V gene: TRBV7-2; CDR3 length: 15; CDR3 protein: CASSLDRGGYNEQFF; CDR3 DNA: TGTGCCAGCAGCTTAGACAGGGGAGGATACAATGAGCAGTTCTTC
D gene: TRBD2; clone size: .; J gene: TRBJ2-1; V gene: TRBV7-9; CDR3 length: 16; CDR3 protein: CASSLRLAGEYNEQFF; CDR3 DNA: TGTGCCAGCAGCTTAAGACTAGCGGGGGAGTACAATGAGCAGTTCTTC
D gene: TRBD1; clone size: few; J gene: TRBJ2-7; V gene: TRBV5-1; CDR3 length: 19; CDR3 protein: CASSLFFGGADRDAYEQYF; CDR3 DNA: TGCGCCAGCAGCTTGTTTTTTGGCGGAGCGGACAGGGACGCCTACGAGCAGTACTTC
D gene: TRBD1; clone size: .; J gene: TRBJ1-4; V gene: TRBV6-5; CDR3 length: 15; CDR3 protein: CASSYTGGLGEKLFF; CDR3 DNA: TGTGCCAGCAGTTACACAGGGGGCTTAGGGGAAAAACTGTTTTTT
D gene: .; clone size: .; J gene: TRBJ1-1; V gene: TRBV12-5; CDR3 length: 13; CDR3 protein: CASGLGTGTEAFF; CDR3 DNA: TGTGCTAGTGGTTTGGGGACTGGCACTGAAGCTTTCTTT
D gene: TRBD2; clone size: once; J gene: TRBJ2-1; V gene: TRBV7-3; CDR3 length: 15; CDR3 protein: CASSLRGGSYNEQFF; CDR3 DNA: TGTGCCAGCAGCTTAAGGGGGGGCTCCTACAATGAGCAGTTCTTC
D gene: .; clone size: few; J gene: TRBJ2-1; V gene: TRBV6-5; CDR3 length: 14; CDR3 protein: CASSPGGSYNEQFF; CDR3 DNA: TGTGCCAGCAGCCCCGGGGGCTCCTACAATGAGCAGTTCTTC
D gene: TRBD1; clone size: many; J gene: TRBJ1-2; V gene: TRBV11-3; CDR3 length: 15; CDR3 protein: CASSLEGQNNYGYTF; CDR3 DNA: TGTGCCAGCAGCTTAGAGGGACAGAATAACTATGGCTACACCTTC
D gene: .; clone size: .; J gene: TRBJ2-2; V gene: TRBV6-5; CDR3 length: 15; CDR3 protein: CASRRVDTPRGELFF; CDR3 DNA: TGTGCCAGCAGAAGAGTGGACACCCCCCGGGGGGAGCTGTTTTTT
D gene: .; clone size: .; J gene: TRBJ1-2; V gene: TRBV6-5; CDR3 length: 14; CDR3 protein: CASSSGQFNYGYTF; CDR3 DNA: TGTGCCAGCAGTTCTGGACAGTTTAACTATGGCTACACCTTC
D gene: .; clone size: .; J gene: TRBJ1-3; V gene: TRBV7-9; CDR3 length: 11; CDR3 protein: CASSSGNTIYF; CDR3 DNA: TGTGCCAGCAGCTCGGGAAACACCATATATTTT
D gene: .; clone size: .; J gene: TRBJ2-2; V gene: TRBV4-1; CDR3 length: 18; CDR3 protein: CASSQRHPGGSPTGELFF; CDR3 DNA: TGCGCCAGCAGCCAAAGGCACCCCGGGGGATCCCCCACCGGGGAGCTGTTTTTT
D gene: TRBD2; clone size: .; J gene: TRBJ2-7; V gene: TRBV9; CDR3 length: 16; CDR3 protein: CASSVDPLSGGIEQYF; CDR3 DNA: TGTGCCAGCAGCGTAGACCCCCTTAGCGGGGGGATCGAGCAGTACTTC
D gene: TRBD1; clone size: .; J gene: TRBJ2-2; V gene: TRBV5-8; CDR3 length: 15; CDR3 protein: CASSLGQGLTGELFF; CDR3 DNA: TGTGCCAGCAGCTTGGGACAGGGTTTAACCGGGGAGCTGTTTTTT
D gene: .; clone size: few; J gene: TRBJ1-6; V gene: TRBV19; CDR3 length: 14; CDR3 protein: CASSIERGNSPLHF; CDR3 DNA: TGTGCCAGTAGTATCGAGAGAGGGAATTCACCCCTCCACTTT
D gene: TRBD2; clone size: .; J gene: TRBJ2-1; V gene: TRBV7-9; CDR3 length: 17; CDR3 protein: CASSLLLSGGLYNEQFF; CDR3 DNA: TGTGCCAGCAGCTTACTCCTTAGCGGGGGGCTCTACAATGAGCAGTTCTTC
D gene: TRBD2; clone size: .; J gene: TRBJ2-7; V gene: TRBV7-9; CDR3 length: 18; CDR3 protein: CASSLSISGGPKSYEQYF; CDR3 DNA: TGTGCCAGCAGCTTAAGTATCAGCGGGGGCCCCAAGTCCTACGAGCAGTACTTC
D gene: .; clone size: .; J gene: TRBJ1-3; V gene: TRBV4-2; CDR3 length: 15; CDR3 protein: CASSQDGVGGNTIYF; CDR3 DNA: TGTGCCAGCAGCCAAGACGGGGTGGGTGGAAACACCATATATTTT
D gene: .; clone size: .; J gene: TRBJ1-3; V gene: TRBV2; CDR3 length: 15; CDR3 protein: CASSELSGSGNTIYF; CDR3 DNA: TGTGCCAGCAGTGAACTCTCGGGCTCTGGAAACACCATATATTTT
D gene: TRBD1; clone size: .; J gene: TRBJ1-1; V gene: TRBV9; CDR3 length: 14; CDR3 protein: CASSPQGAGTEAFF; CDR3 DNA: TGTGCCAGCAGCCCACAGGGGGCTGGAACTGAAGCTTTCTTT
D gene: .; clone size: .; J gene: TRBJ1-5; V gene: TRBV5-8; CDR3 length: 15; CDR3 protein: CASSSLSYSDQPQHF; CDR3 DNA: TGTGCCAGCAGCTCGCTCAGTTACAGTGATCAGCCCCAGCATTTT
D gene: TRBD2; clone size: .; J gene: TRBJ2-7; V gene: TRBV19; CDR3 length: 13; CDR3 protein: CASSPGLVYEQYF; CDR3 DNA: TGTGCCAGTAGCCCGGGACTAGTCTACGAGCAGTACTTC
D gene: TRBD2; clone size: .; J gene: TRBJ2-3; V gene: TRBV7-9; CDR3 length: 16; CDR3 protein: CASSSTSGGEVDTQYF; CDR3 DNA: TGTGCCAGCAGCTCGACTAGCGGGGGGGAGGTAGATACGCAGTATTTT
D gene: TRBD1; clone size: .; J gene: TRBJ1-2; V gene: TRBV19; CDR3 length: 13; CDR3 protein: CASRWGQGRGYTF; CDR3 DNA: TGTGCCAGTAGGTGGGGACAGGGTCGCGGCTACACCTTC
D gene: .; clone size: .; J gene: TRBJ2-1; V gene: TRBV29-1; CDR3 length: 13; CDR3 protein: CSEWQGESDEQFF; CDR3 DNA: TGCAGCGAATGGCAGGGTGAGTCGGATGAGCAGTTCTTC
D gene: .; clone size: .; J gene: TRBJ2-7; V gene: TRBV5-1; CDR3 length: 11; CDR3 protein: CASRTEYEQYF; CDR3 DNA: TGCGCCAGCAGGACAGAATACGAGCAGTACTTC
D gene: .; clone size: .; J gene: TRBJ1-1; V gene: TRBV19; CDR3 length: 14; CDR3 protein: CASIHRDRNTEAFF; CDR3 DNA: TGTGCCAGTATTCACCGGGATAGAAACACTGAAGCTTTCTTT
D gene: .; clone size: .; J gene: TRBJ1-3; V gene: TRBV5-6; CDR3 length: 14; CDR3 protein: CASSSRGAGNTIYF; CDR3 DNA: TGTGCCAGCAGCAGTCGGGGGGCTGGAAACACCATATATTTT
D gene: TRBD2; clone size: .; J gene: TRBJ2-1; V gene: TRBV2; CDR3 length: 15; CDR3 protein: CASRDTSGGANEQFF; CDR3 DNA: TGTGCCAGCAGAGACACTAGCGGGGGGGCGAATGAGCAGTTCTTC
D gene: .; clone size: .; J gene: TRBJ2-5; V gene: TRBV19; CDR3 length: 14; CDR3 protein: CASSIPGVGETQYF; CDR3 DNA: TGTGCCAGTAGTATTCCGGGGGTCGGGGAGACCCAGTACTTC
D gene: .; clone size: .; J gene: TRBJ2-3; V gene: TRBV6-1; CDR3 length: 15; CDR3 protein: CASSEYNSLTDTQYF; CDR3 DNA: TGTGCCAGCAGTGAGTACAACAGCTTAACAGATACGCAGTATTTT
D gene: TRBD1; clone size: once; J gene: TRBJ2-7; V gene: TRBV6-6; CDR3 length: 13; CDR3 protein: CASSRGQIAEQYF; CDR3 DNA: TGTGCCAGCAGTAGGGGACAGATTGCCGAGCAGTACTTC
D gene: TRBD2; clone size: few; J gene: TRBJ2-3; V gene: TRBV11-3; CDR3 length: 16; CDR3 protein: CASSLGGGARTDTQYF; CDR3 DNA: TGTGCCAGCAGCTTAGGCGGGGGGGCGCGCACAGATACGCAGTATTTT
D gene: .; clone size: .; J gene: TRBJ1-1; V gene: TRBV21-1; CDR3 length: 15; CDR3 protein: CASSLGAVRNTEAFF; CDR3 DNA: TGTGCCAGCAGTTTAGGGGCAGTTAGGAACACTGAAGCTTTCTTT